The T cell receptor beta chain under discussion was sequenced for a study of shared clonotypes between healthy human individuals. This clone has a single count. Assay execution proceeded at the deep level. This table comes from immunoSEQ multiplex PCR, and its TCRdb copy is limited to in-frame clones, with some not included. The top ten clones hold approximately 1.8% of a sample with hundreds of thousands of clones, roughly 70% of them seen once. This CDR3 contains 15 residues. V lost 4 bases and J lost 3; bases outside the gene matches: 5. Germline V gene lookup returns CDR1 SGHRS and CDR2 YFSETQ. The chain employs TRBV5-1 and TRBJ2-5; 11 nucleotides agree with TRBD2. The clonotype originates from a woman between 25 and 40 years old in good health. The specimen sequenced was memory CD4+ T cells sorted from blood. Documented subset: CD45RA-negative fraction. The CDR3 coding sequence is TGCGCCAGCAGCCTTACTAGCGGGGGCGAAGAGACCCAGTACTTC. Protein: CASSLTSGGEETQYF.